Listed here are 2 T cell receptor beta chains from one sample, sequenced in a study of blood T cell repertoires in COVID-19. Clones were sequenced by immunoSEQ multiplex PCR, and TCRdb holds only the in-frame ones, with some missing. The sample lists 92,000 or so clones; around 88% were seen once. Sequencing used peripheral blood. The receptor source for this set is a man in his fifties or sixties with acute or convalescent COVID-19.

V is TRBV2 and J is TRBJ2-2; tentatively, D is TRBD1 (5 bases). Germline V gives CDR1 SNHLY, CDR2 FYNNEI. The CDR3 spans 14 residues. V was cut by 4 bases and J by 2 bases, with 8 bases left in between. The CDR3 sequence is CASSGGLNTGELFF. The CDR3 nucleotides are TGTGCCAGCAGTGGGGGCCTTAACACCGGGGAGCTGTTTTTT.

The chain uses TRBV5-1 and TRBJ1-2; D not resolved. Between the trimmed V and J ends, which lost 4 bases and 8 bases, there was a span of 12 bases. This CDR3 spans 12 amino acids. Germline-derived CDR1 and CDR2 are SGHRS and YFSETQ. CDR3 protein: CASSPQVGGYTF. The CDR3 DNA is TGCGCCAGCAGCCCGCAGGTAGGAGGCTACACCTTC.